This T cell receptor beta chain is from a study of cytomegalovirus exposure and HLA in healthy donors. PCR used 60 Vbeta primers and 13 Jbeta primers. Produced via immunoSEQ multiplex PCR; TCRdb's table is partial and in-frame only. Counted here are 150,000 or so clones, around 74% occurring once; the ten biggest clones make up under 8.5%. From germline, CDR1 is SQVTM and CDR2 ANQGSEA. V lost 5 bases and J 1 base, leaving 13 bases between the germline ends. The CDR3 totals 14 residues. The sample was PBMCs. This clonotype was sampled from a male donor in good health and CMV-seronegative. The V and J genes are TRBV29-1 and TRBJ2-3, with D possibly matching TRBD2 (5 bases). The CDR3 is CSVQRNLGTDTQYF. In DNA form, the CDR3 reads TGCAGCGTTCAGCGGAACCTTGGCACAGATACGCAGTATTTT.